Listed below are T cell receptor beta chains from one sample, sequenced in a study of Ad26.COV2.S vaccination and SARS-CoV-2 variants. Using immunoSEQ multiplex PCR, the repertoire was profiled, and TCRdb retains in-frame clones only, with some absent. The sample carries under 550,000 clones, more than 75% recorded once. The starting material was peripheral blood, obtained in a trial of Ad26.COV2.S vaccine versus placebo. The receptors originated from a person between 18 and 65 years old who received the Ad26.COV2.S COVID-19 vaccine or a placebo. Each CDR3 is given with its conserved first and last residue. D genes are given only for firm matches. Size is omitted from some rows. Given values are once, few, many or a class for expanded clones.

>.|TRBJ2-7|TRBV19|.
CASRDTLAYEQYF
TGTGCCAGTAGGGACACCCTCGCCTACGAGCAGTACTTC
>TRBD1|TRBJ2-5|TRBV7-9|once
CASSSLGGQPLISETQYF
TGTGCCAGCAGTAGCCTTGGGGGACAGCCACTTATTTCAGAGACCCAGTACTTC
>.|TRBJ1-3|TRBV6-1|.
CASSEGGVNRNTIYF
TGTGCCAGCAGTGAAGGAGGGGTAAACAGAAACACCATATATTTT
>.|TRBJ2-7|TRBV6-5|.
CASSPNSDSYEQYF
TGTGCCAGCAGTCCAAACAGCGATTCCTACGAGCAGTACTTC
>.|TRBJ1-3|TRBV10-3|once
CAALSGGDGNTIYF
TGTGCCGCTCTTTCGGGGGGAGATGGAAACACCATATATTTT
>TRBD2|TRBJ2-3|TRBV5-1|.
CTSSLSGGSTDTQYF
TGCACCAGCAGCTTATCGGGGGGGAGCACAGATACGCAGTATTTT
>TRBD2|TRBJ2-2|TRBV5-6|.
CASSLGGLAAPTGELFF
TGTGCCAGCAGCTTAGGAGGACTAGCTGCTCCCACCGGGGAGCTGTTTTTT
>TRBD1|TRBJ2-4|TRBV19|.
CASSIGGTGNIQYF
TGTGCCAGTAGTATCGGAGGGACAGGGAACATTCAGTACTTC
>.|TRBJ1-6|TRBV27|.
CASSLSGGVVSPLHF
TGTGCCAGCAGTTTATCGGGGGGGGTGGTTTCACCCCTCCACTTT
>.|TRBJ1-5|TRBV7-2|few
CASSLGGGFGYQPQHF
TGTGCCAGCAGCTTAGGCGGGGGCTTCGGTTACCAGCCCCAGCATTTT
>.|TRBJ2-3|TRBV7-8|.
CASSVGGSGADTQYF
TGTGCCAGCAGCGTGGGAGGCTCAGGGGCAGATACGCAGTATTTT
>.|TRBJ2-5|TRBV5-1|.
CASSMGGEETQYF
TGCGCCAGCAGCATGGGGGGCGAAGAGACCCAGTACTTC
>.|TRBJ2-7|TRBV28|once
CASSFRGRYEQYF
TGTGCCAGCAGTTTTCGAGGGAGATACGAGCAGTACTTC
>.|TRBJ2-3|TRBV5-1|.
CASSTGQGYTDTQYF
TGCGCCAGCAGCACTGGGCAGGGATACACAGATACGCAGTATTTT
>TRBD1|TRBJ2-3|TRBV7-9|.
CASSLGTGSFDTQYF
TGTGCCAGCAGCCTCGGGACAGGGAGCTTCGATACGCAGTATTTT
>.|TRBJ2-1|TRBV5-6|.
CASSFSEGSGSYNEQFF
TGTGCCAGCAGCTTTTCGGAGGGCTCGGGGTCCTACAATGAGCAGTTCTTC
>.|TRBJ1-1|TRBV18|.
CASSPPRLGGALNTEAFF
TGTGCCAGCTCACCACCCCGGCTAGGAGGGGCCCTGAACACTGAAGCTTTCTTT
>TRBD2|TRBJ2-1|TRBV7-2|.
CASSLVPSGAYNEQFF
TGTGCCAGCAGCTTAGTTCCTAGCGGGGCATACAATGAGCAGTTCTTC
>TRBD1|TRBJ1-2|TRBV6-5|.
CASSRQGILYGYTF
TGTGCCAGCAGCCGACAGGGCATTCTCTATGGCTACACCTTC
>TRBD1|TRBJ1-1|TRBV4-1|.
CASSQKGQENTEAFF
TGCGCCAGCAGCCAAAAGGGACAGGAGAACACTGAAGCTTTCTTT
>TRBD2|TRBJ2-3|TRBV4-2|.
CASSPLAGAFTDTQYF
TGTGCCAGCAGCCCGTTAGCGGGGGCCTTCACAGATACGCAGTATTTT
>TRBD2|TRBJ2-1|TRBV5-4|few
CASKGGGAHNEQFF
TGTGCCAGCAAAGGCGGGGGGGCCCACAATGAGCAGTTCTTC
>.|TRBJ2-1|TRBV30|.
CAWRKARDIPLAEQFF
TGTGCCTGGAGGAAGGCCCGGGACATCCCCCTTGCGGAGCAGTTCTTC
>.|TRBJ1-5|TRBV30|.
CAWSAGDSNQPQHF
TGTGCCTGGAGTGCCGGAGATAGCAATCAGCCCCAGCATTTT
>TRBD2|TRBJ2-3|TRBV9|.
CASSSSGRGATDTQYF
TGTGCCAGCAGCTCCTCTGGGCGGGGGGCCACAGATACGCAGTATTTT
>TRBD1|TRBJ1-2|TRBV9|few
CASSPGQGSNYGYTF
TGTGCCAGCAGCCCAGGACAGGGGTCTAACTATGGCTACACCTTC
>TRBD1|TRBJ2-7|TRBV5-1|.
CASSFRTGYYEQYF
TGCGCCAGCAGCTTTAGGACAGGGTACTACGAGCAGTACTTC
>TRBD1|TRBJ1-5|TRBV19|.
CASSPNADRGALRQPQHF
TGTGCCAGTAGTCCCAACGCCGACAGGGGGGCCTTGCGTCAGCCCCAGCATTTT
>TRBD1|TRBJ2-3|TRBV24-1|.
CATNPGGSDTQYF
TGTGCCACCAACCCAGGGGGATCAGATACGCAGTATTTT
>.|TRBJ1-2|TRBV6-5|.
CASSSGYGYTF
TGTGCCAGCAGTTCGGGCTATGGCTACACCTTC
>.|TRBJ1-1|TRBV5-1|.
CASSSQGNTEAFF
TGCGCCAGCAGCTCGCAGGGGAACACTGAAGCTTTCTTT
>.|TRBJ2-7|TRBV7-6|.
CASSPIAGNSYEQYF
TGTGCCAGCAGCCCGATTGCGGGGAACTCCTACGAGCAGTACTTC
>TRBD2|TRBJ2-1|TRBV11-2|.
CASNPGGGTTYNEQFF
TGTGCCAGCAACCCCGGCGGGGGGACAACCTACAATGAGCAGTTCTTC
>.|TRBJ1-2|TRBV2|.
CAQREVNGYTF
TGTGCTCAGAGGGAGGTGAATGGCTACACCTTC
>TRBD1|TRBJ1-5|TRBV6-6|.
CASSRSGVRGTQPQHF
TGTGCCAGCAGTCGATCAGGAGTCAGGGGGACTCAGCCCCAGCATTTT
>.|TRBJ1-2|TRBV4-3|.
CASSQDPRSYGYTF
TGCGCCAGCAGCCAAGATCCCCGCAGCTATGGCTACACCTTC